This TCR beta chain stems from a study of Tregs in tolerant kidney transplant recipients. A note on this clone: Antigen specificity is unknown.

Findings and limits, study-wide: Activated donor B cell expansion appeared to reveal the most relevant donor-specific TCRbeta repertoire. This study did not directly address biological reproducibility. Few patients were studied, so findings need validation in larger groups.

Unstimulated Tregs (CD4+CD25+CD127-) and CD4+CD25- non-Tregs were sorted from PBMCs. TCRdb keeps only in-frame clones here, not all; method: immunoSEQ multiplex PCR. The sample lists some 69,000 clones; roughly 84% were seen once. Trimming removed 4 bases from V and 4 bases from J, with 18 bases in between. This CDR3 has 16 amino acids. Germline CDR1 SGHNT, CDR2 YYREEE (reference sequence). Sample: CD4+ T cells from blood. The TCR was taken from a human donor in good health. The V gene is TRBV5-4, the J gene TRBJ2-1; D assignment may be TRBD1 or TRBD2 (5 bases each). CDR3 amino acids: CASSHSKVGRYNEQFF. CDR3 sequence (DNA): TGTGCCAGCAGCCATTCCAAGGTGGGACGTTACAATGAGCAGTTCTTC.